This entry lists 5 T cell receptor beta chains sequenced from one sample in a study of shared clonotypes between healthy human individuals. Method: immunoSEQ multiplex PCR; TCRdb's copy keeps in-frame clones and lacks some. This table holds around 2.1 million clones, 85% to 95% found once. Naive CD8 cells comprised CD45RO-negative, CCR7-positively selected cells, excluding terminally differentiated effector memory CD45RA+ cells. The sample consisted of naive CD8+ T cells from PBMCs. These receptors were taken from a man younger than 30 in good health. Some clones in this sample may be carry-over from other donors' samples.

The chain recombines TRBV27 with TRBJ1-4, with 10 positions matching TRBD1. The J segment lost 8 bases and the V segment lost 5 bases, leaving 8 bases of the junction unmatched. The CDR3 extends over 15 amino acids. CDR1 is MNHEY and CDR2 is SMNVEV in the germline V gene (reference sequence). The DNA for the CDR3 is TGTGCCAGCAGTCCCGGGACAGGGGTAGGAGAAAAACTGTTTTTT. It yields the protein CASSPGTGVGEKLFF.

The rearrangement joins TRBV11-3 to TRBJ2-7; 8 bases are shared with TRBD2. This CDR3 spans 13 amino acids. Trimming removed 3 bases from V and 5 bases from J; junction bases left unmatched: 3. Germline lookup yields CDR1 SGHNT and CDR2 YENEEA. In nucleotides, the CDR3 is TGTGCCAGCAGCTTTAGCGGGAAGCACGAGCAGTACTTC. It encodes CASSFSGKHEQYF.

Notes on this clone: Other nucleotide sequences in the sample specify the same CDR3. The rearrangement uses TRBV25-1 and TRBJ2-1; a weak D match, TRBD2 (5 bases). Deletions cut 6 bases from V and 8 bases from J, with 11 bases between. The CDR3 spans 12 residues. Germline CDR1 is MGHDK and CDR2 is SYGVNS. In DNA, the CDR3 is TGTGCCAGCAGCGAGGGTCGGGATGAGCAGTTCTTC. Its protein is CASSEGRDEQFF.

The V call is TRBV7-8, the J call TRBJ2-3; 12 bases are shared with TRBD2. Germline V gene lookup returns CDR1 SGHVS and CDR2 FQNEAQ. V lost 6 bases and J lost 9; bases outside the gene matches: 10. The CDR3 is 15 amino acids. The CDR3 protein is CASSPSGRAFLTQYF. For the CDR3, the DNA is TGTGCCAGCAGTCCTAGCGGGAGGGCTTTTCTGACGCAGTATTTT.

The J gene is TRBJ2-7, the V gene TRBV5-5; TRBD2 matches at 8 bases. With V trimmed by 1 base and J by 7 bases, 7 bases remained unmatched. This CDR3 has 14 residues. Germline V gives CDR1 SGHKS, CDR2 YYEKEE (reference sequence). The CDR3 DNA follows: TGTGCCAGCAGCTTGCTGCTAGCGGGTGTTGAGCAGTACTTC. The encoded protein is CASSLLLAGVEQYF.